The 22 T cell receptor beta chains listed next were all sequenced from one sample in a study of blood T cells in healthy people across ages. A second PCR, run for about 7 to 11 cycles, used a sample-barcoded 5' primer plus a J-beta primer mix. TCRdb re-derived calls from the 5' RACE reads in MiXCR, one entry per CDR3 protein. The sample has about 500,000 distinct CDR3 sequences; less than 25% are singletons. The same data also contributed to another study, on T cells of mothers and their children.

Sequencing was carried out using blood. The receptors originated from a boy under 18 in good health.

This clonotype came up a few times. DNA for the CDR3: TGTGCCACCAGTGATCCGGACAGGGATGTTGGGGAGCTGTTTTTT. Translated, it gives CATSDPDRDVGELFF. J is TRBJ2-2 and V is TRBV24-1, with 8 bases that match TRBD1. V shed 3 bases, J shed 8 bases, and the junction held 7 bases outside the gene matches. Germline V gene data show CDR1 as KGHDR and CDR2 as SFDVKD. The CDR3 sequence is 15 residues long.

V gene TRBV3-1 combines with J gene TRBJ2-5; D tentatively fits TRBD1 or TRBD2 (5 bases each). The closer fit of TRBJ2-1 to the DNA end suggests the J call may be wrong. The CDR3 runs to 15 residues. Germline-derived CDR1 and CDR2 are LGHDT and YNNKEL (reference sequence). CDR3 coding DNA: TGTGCCAGCAGCCCCGGGACCCAACGGAATGAGGGGCAGTTCTTC. Protein sequence: CASSPGTQRNEGQFF.

This chain connects TRBV12-3 or TRBV12-4 to TRBJ1-1; maybe TRBD1 (5 bases). The V and J ends lost 6 bases and 0 bases respectively, with 11 bases between them. This CDR3 is 14 amino acids long. CDR3 sequence reads: CASSSGLVNTEAFF. CDR3 sequence (DNA): TGTGCCAGCAGCTCGGGACTGGTGAACACTGAAGCTTTCTTT.

The table lists this clonotype with a few counts. For the CDR3, the DNA is TGCAGTGCTAGAGGTCTAGCGGGAGAGGGGGCAGATACGCAGTATTTT. The encoded protein is CSARGLAGEGADTQYF. The rearrangement joins TRBV20-1 to TRBJ2-3, with 10 positions matching TRBD2. CDR1 and CDR2 from the germline V gene are DFQATT and SNEGSKA (reference sequence). Germline trimming cut 1 base from V and 4 bases from J; bases unmatched to any gene: 8. CDR3 length: 16 residues.

The chain joins TRBV7-2 to TRBJ2-5; D is uncertain. The DNA end lines up better with TRBJ2-1; the J call may be wrong. Looked up from germline, CDR1 is SGHTA and CDR2 is FQGNSA. CDR3 length: 12 residues. The CDR3 DNA sequence: TGTGCCAGCAGCGGAAGCAGCAATGAGCAGTTCTTC. It yields the protein CASSGSSNEQFF.

With respect to this clonotype: A read error may account for a junction end that differs from germline. J is TRBJ2-7 and V is TRBV4-1, with 8 bases fitting TRBD2. Germline V gene data show CDR1 as MGHRA and CDR2 as YSYEKL. CDR3 length: 17 residues. Here the CDR3 reads CASSQVFIREGRDEQSF. CDR3 sequence (DNA): TGCGCCAGCAGCCAAGTATTTATACGGGAGGGCCGGGACGAGCAGTCCTTC.

V gene TRBV13 combines with J gene TRBJ2-5, with TRBD2 identical over 8 bases. The J call may not be correct, given that the DNA end is closer to TRBJ2-7. This CDR3 spans 16 amino acids. Per germline, CDR1 PRHDT and CDR2 FYEKMQ (reference sequence). The CDR3 DNA reads as TGTGCCAGCAGCTTAAAACTAGCGGAGCGTAATTACGAGCAGTACTTC. The encoded protein is CASSLKLAERNYEQYF.

V gene TRBV27 combines with J gene TRBJ2-7; 8 bases are shared with TRBD1. CDR3 length: 14 residues. Germline V lookup: CDR1 MNHEY, CDR2 SMNVEV (reference sequence). After removal of 0 bases from V and 5 bases from J, the junction contained 3 bases not matched to a gene. CDR3 DNA: TGTGCCAGCAGTTTATCTGGACAGGGACACGAGCAGTACTTC. Translating gives CASSLSGQGHEQYF.

The rearrangement uses TRBV20-1 and TRBJ2-4; a weak D match, TRBD2 (5 bases). Germline-derived CDR1 and CDR2 are DFQATT and SNEGSKA (reference sequence). With 5 bases removed from V and 1 base from J, the gap between germline ends came to 12 bases. The CDR3 is made up of 14 amino acids. Here the CDR3 reads CSAFEGLAKNIQYF. CDR3 DNA: TGCAGTGCTTTCGAAGGACTGGCCAAAAACATTCAGTACTTC.

This chain uses TRBV20-1 with TRBJ2-1; D remains ambiguous. CDR1 DFQATT and CDR2 SNEGSKA come from the germline V gene (reference sequence). V lost 0 bases, J lost 7 bases, and 7 bases lay in between. CDR3 length: 12 residues. In DNA, the CDR3 is TGCAGTGCTAGAGATGAAAGGAATGAGCAGTTCTTC. Translated, it gives CSARDERNEQFF.

CDR3 loop: CSVEDRQWPEADTQYF. The CDR3 nucleotides read TGCAGCGTTGAAGATCGGCAGTGGCCGGAGGCAGATACGCAGTATTTT. V gene TRBV29-1 combines with J gene TRBJ2-3; perhaps TRBD2 as D (5 bases). V was shortened by 0 bases and J by 4 bases, with 17 bases between the two germline ends. The germline V gene encodes CDR1 SQVTM and CDR2 ANQGSEA. There are 16 residues in the CDR3.

The chain links TRBV6-1 to TRBJ2-4, with D tentatively TRBD2 (6 bases). Between the trimmed V and J ends, which lost 3 bases and 9 bases, there was a span of 15 bases. CDR1 and CDR2 from the germline V gene are MNHNS and SASEGT. This CDR3 has 14 residues. The CDR3 region is CASSDLWGAGIQYF. As DNA, the CDR3 is TGTGCCAGCAGTGACCTCTGGGGAGCGGGCATTCAGTACTTC.

The CDR3 nucleotides read TGTGCCAGCAGCCCCCGACAGGGTGTCTATGGCTACACCTTC. As protein: CASSPRQGVYGYTF. The J gene is TRBJ1-2, the V gene TRBV3-1; 7 positions agree with TRBD1. The V and J ends lost 4 bases and 4 bases, in that order; junction bases with no gene match: 6. The CDR3 is made up of 14 amino acids. Per the germline V gene, CDR1 is LGHDT and CDR2 is YNNKEL (reference sequence). Filled out from reference TRBV3-1 and TRBJ1-2, the complete variable domain reads DTAVSQTPKYLVTQMGNDKSIKCEQNLGHDTMYWYKQDSKKFLKIMFSYNNKELIINETVPNRFSPKSPDKAHLNLHINSLELGDSAVYFCASSPRQGVYGYTFGSGTRLTVV.

The rearrangement links TRBV28 to TRBJ1-4; TRBD1 matches 9 bases. In germline, CDR1 is MDHEN, CDR2 SYDVKM. This CDR3 has 14 residues. The trim removed 3 bases at V and 7 bases at J, leaving 3 bases unmatched. The CDR3 reads CASSFGTGLEKLFF. CDR3 bases: TGTGCCAGCAGTTTCGGGACAGGGCTTGAAAAACTGTTTTTT.

The sample holds many counts of this clonotype. The J gene is TRBJ2-5, the V gene TRBV5-5; a weak D match, TRBD2 (6 bases). The V end was cut by 1 base, the J end by 4 bases, with 20 bases between. Germline CDR1 SGHKS, CDR2 YYEKEE (reference sequence). The CDR3 consists of 17 residues. The CDR3 protein is CASSLLGDSAGVETQYF. The DNA for the CDR3 is TGTGCCAGCAGCTTGTTAGGGGACTCTGCCGGTGTAGAGACCCAGTACTTC.

This clonotype was observed at least ten times. The gene calls are TRBV3-1 and TRBJ2-7; D is uncertain. This CDR3 spans 11 amino acids. V was shortened by 0 bases and J by 3 bases, with 0 bases between the two germline ends. Germline CDR1 LGHDT, CDR2 YNNKEL (reference sequence). CDR3 in amino acids: CASSQDYEQYF. The CDR3 region has the DNA TGTGCCAGCAGCCAAGACTACGAGCAGTACTTC.

This clonotype showed up just a few times. The genes are TRBV2 and TRBJ2-3, with TRBD2 matching 10 bases. There are 16 residues in the CDR3. CDR1 is SNHLY and CDR2 is FYNNEI in the germline V gene. J was trimmed by 3 bases and V by 8 bases; bases with no gene match: 11. The CDR3 DNA reads TGTGCCAGCGGGGGGTCGGGACTAGCGTCTACAGATACGCAGTATTTT. Encoded protein: CASGGSGLASTDTQYF.

This sequence joins TRBV11-1 and TRBJ2-7, with 12 bases matching TRBD2. The germline CDR1 and CDR2 sequences are SGHAT and FQDESV (reference sequence). V dropped 5 bases and J dropped 4; count of bases not matched to a gene: 9. This CDR3 region has 16 residues. The CDR3 nucleotides read TGTGCCAGCAGCAAAGGAACTAGCGGGAGGTTTTACGAGCAGTACTTC. It specifies CASSKGTSGRFYEQYF.

This clonotype was found many times. V is TRBV30 and J is TRBJ1-2; no definite D call. Germline assignment: CDR1 GTSNPN and CDR2 SVGIG (reference sequence). Trimming cost V 2 bases and J 4 bases, with 8 bases left between them. CDR3 length equals 12 residues. CDR3 loop: CAWSPGTYGYTF. DNA for the CDR3: TGTGCCTGGAGTCCAGGAACCTATGGCTACACCTTC.

This clonotype has only a few counts. The CDR3 DNA reads TGTGCCAGCAGTTCCCCGCGAAGGGACCTAAATTCACCCCTCCACTTT. This codes for CASSSPRRDLNSPLHF. The chain recombines TRBV28 with TRBJ1-6; tentative D call: TRBD1 (5 bases). The CDR3 loop spans 16 amino acids. The germline V gene encodes CDR1 MDHEN and CDR2 SYDVKM. V dropped 4 bases and J dropped 7 bases, with 17 bases sitting between them. The variable domain in full, with the rest retrieved from reference TRBV28 and TRBJ1-6, is DVKVTQSSRYLVKRTGEKVFLECVQDMDHENMFWYRQDPGLGLRLIYFSYDVKMKEKGDIPEGYSVSREKKERFSLILESASTNQTSMYLCASSSPRRDLNSPLHFGNGTRLTVT.

About this clonotype: One junction end disagrees with the germline gene, perhaps due to a read error. This chain connects TRBV14 to TRBJ1-2, with a tentative D call TRBD1 (6 bases). Germline values: CDR1 SGHDN, CDR2 FVKESK. The CDR3 loop spans 12 amino acids. The chain's CDR3 is CVSRQADYGYTF. CDR3 nucleotide sequence: TGTGTCAGCAGACAGGCCGACTATGGCTACACCTTC.

There are a few counts of this clonotype. The V and J genes are TRBV25-1 and TRBJ1-1, with a possible D match to TRBD1 (5 bases). The germline V and J ends were trimmed by 1 base and 3 bases, with 12 bases remaining between them. CDR1 and CDR2 from the germline V gene are MGHDK and SYGVNS. The CDR3 is made up of 15 amino acids. The CDR3 loop is CASSESSGGDTEAFF. CDR3 in DNA: TGTGCCAGCAGTGAATCTTCTGGGGGGGACACTGAAGCTTTCTTT.